The TCR beta chain under discussion was sequenced for a study of response to subunit inactivated influenza vaccine. CDR3 length: 13 residues. The V gene's germline CDR1 is SGHRS and CDR2 YFSETQ. The V end lost 4 bases, the J end lost 5 bases, and 12 bases lay between the germline ends. On this clonotype: Its antigen is still unknown.

Study conclusions and caveats: A suggestion made by the authors is that each seasonal influenza vaccination recruits few new T cells.

TCRdb passed the RT-PCR reads through MiXCR, listing each CDR3 protein once. The sample consists of hundreds of thousands of distinct CDR3 sequences, roughly 15% of them appearing once. The receptor was isolated from a middle-aged man who received an inactivated influenza vaccine. The chain combines TRBV5-1 with TRBJ1-2; maybe TRBD1 (5 bases). Sample: PBMCs from blood, taken 14 to 15 days before vaccination. The CDR3 protein is CASSQGHGYGYTF. CDR3 in DNA: TGCGCCAGCAGCCAAGGACATGGATATGGCTACACCTTC.